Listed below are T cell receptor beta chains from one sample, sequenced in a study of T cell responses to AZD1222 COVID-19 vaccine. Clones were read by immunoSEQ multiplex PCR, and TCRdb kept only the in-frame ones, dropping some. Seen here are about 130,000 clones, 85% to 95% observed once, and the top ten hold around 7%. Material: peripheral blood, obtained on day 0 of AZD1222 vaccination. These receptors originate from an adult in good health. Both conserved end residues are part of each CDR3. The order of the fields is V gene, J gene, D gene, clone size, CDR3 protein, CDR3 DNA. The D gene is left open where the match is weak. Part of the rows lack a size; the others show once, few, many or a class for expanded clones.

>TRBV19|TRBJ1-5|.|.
CASAPGSYQPQHF
TGTGCCAGTGCCCCCGGGAGTTATCAGCCCCAGCATTTT
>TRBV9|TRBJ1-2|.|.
CASSPTEFAYGYTF
TGTGCCAGCAGCCCTACGGAATTTGCCTATGGCTACACCTTC
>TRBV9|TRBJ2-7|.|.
CASSPRGSDGSYEQYF
TGTGCCAGCAGCCCCCGGGGGTCCGACGGGTCCTACGAGCAGTACTTC
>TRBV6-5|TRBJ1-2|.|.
CASVYNLGSYYGYTF
TGTGCCAGCGTTTATAATTTGGGTAGTTACTATGGCTACACCTTC
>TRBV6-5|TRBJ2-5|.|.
CASSYSTVQTQYF
TGTGCCAGCAGTTATAGTACTGTCCAGACCCAGTACTTC
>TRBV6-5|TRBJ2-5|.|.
CATKRGGPEETQYF
TGTGCTACCAAGAGGGGGGGCCCCGAGGAGACCCAGTACTTC
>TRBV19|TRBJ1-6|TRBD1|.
CASSIAATGAYNSPLHF
TGTGCCAGTAGTATAGCCGCGACAGGGGCGTATAATTCACCCCTCCACTTT
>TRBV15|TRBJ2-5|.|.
CATRPRPLAQETQYF
TGTGCCACCAGACCCCGACCCCTAGCCCAAGAGACCCAGTACTTC
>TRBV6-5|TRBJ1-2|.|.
CASSPLPGAYGYTF
TGTGCCAGCAGCCCACTCCCAGGGGCCTATGGCTACACCTTC
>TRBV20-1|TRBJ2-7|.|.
CSAQGQYF
TGCAGTGCCCAAGGGCAGTACTTC
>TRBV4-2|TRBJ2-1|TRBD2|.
CASSQRLAGASEQFF
TGTGCCAGCAGCCAAAGGTTAGCGGGAGCATCTGAGCAGTTCTTC
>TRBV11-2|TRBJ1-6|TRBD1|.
CASSSGQGVYNSPLHF
TGTGCCAGCAGCTCGGGACAGGGGGTCTATAATTCACCCCTCCACTTT
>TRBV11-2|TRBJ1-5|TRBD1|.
CASSLSGQPYQPQHF
TGTGCCAGCAGCTTATCGGGACAGCCTTATCAGCCCCAGCATTTT
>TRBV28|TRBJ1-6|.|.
CASSLPLGLRNSPLHF
TGTGCCAGCAGTTTGCCCTTGGGACTGAGAAATTCACCCCTCCACTTT
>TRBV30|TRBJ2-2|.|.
CAWNVPGELFF
TGTGCCTGGAATGTCCCCGGGGAGCTGTTTTTT
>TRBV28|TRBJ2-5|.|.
CASSSIRVSYQETQYF
TGTGCCAGCAGTTCCATAAGGGTTTCGTACCAAGAGACCCAGTACTTC
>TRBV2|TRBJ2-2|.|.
CASSPPMAGNTGELFF
TGTGCCAGCAGCCCCCCTATGGCGGGGAACACCGGGGAGCTGTTTTTT
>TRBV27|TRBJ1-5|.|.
CASSLVQGNQPQHF
TGTGCCAGCAGTTTAGTCCAGGGCAATCAGCCCCAGCATTTT
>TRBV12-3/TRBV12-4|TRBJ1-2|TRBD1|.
CASRRQGGYGYTF
TGTGCCAGCAGAAGACAGGGTGGCTATGGCTACACCTTC
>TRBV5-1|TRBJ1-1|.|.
CASSSTATAEAFF
TGCGCCAGCAGCTCCACCGCCACCGCTGAAGCTTTCTTT
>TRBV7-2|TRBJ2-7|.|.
CASSSNDFAEQYF
TGTGCCAGCAGCTCCAATGATTTCGCCGAGCAGTACTTC
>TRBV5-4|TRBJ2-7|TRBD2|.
CASSLVGLAGGSTYEQYF
TGTGCCAGCAGCTTGGTGGGACTAGCGGGAGGGAGTACCTACGAGCAGTACTTC
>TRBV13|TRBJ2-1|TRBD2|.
CASSPTLVAGYNEQFF
TGTGCCAGCAGCCCTACTTTAGTAGCGGGCTACAATGAGCAGTTCTTC
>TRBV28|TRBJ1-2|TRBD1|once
CASSQQGKGGYTF
TGTGCCAGCAGTCAACAGGGGAAGGGTGGCTACACCTTC
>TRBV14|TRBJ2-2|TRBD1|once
CASSSDRANTGELFF
TGTGCCAGCAGCTCGGACAGGGCGAACACCGGGGAGCTGTTTTTT
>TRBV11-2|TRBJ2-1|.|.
CASSTVKGSYNEQFF
TGTGCCAGCAGCACTGTAAAAGGGTCCTACAATGAGCAGTTCTTC
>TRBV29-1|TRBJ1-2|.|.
CSVEEGPWSYGYTF
TGCAGCGTTGAGGAGGGTCCCTGGTCCTATGGCTACACCTTC
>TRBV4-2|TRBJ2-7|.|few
CASSQEVNGRESEQYF
TGTGCCAGCAGCCAAGAAGTTAACGGGAGAGAGAGCGAGCAGTACTTC
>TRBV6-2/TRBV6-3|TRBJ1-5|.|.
CASSYSWGGPSQPQHF
TGTGCCAGCAGTTACTCGTGGGGGGGCCCTAGTCAGCCCCAGCATTTT
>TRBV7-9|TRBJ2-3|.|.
CASRSSPGLYTDTQYF
TGTGCCAGCAGGTCCTCGCCGGGACTTTACACAGATACGCAGTATTTT
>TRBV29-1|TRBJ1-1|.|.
CSVEGGVRRTEAFF
TGCAGCGTTGAGGGAGGGGTTCGAAGGACTGAAGCTTTCTTT
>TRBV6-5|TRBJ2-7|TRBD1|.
CASSYSGQGNHEQYF
TGTGCCAGCAGTTACTCGGGACAGGGGAACCACGAGCAGTACTTC
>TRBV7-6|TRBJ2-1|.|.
CASSPSATAYNEQFF
TGTGCCAGCAGCCCTTCCGCGACGGCCTACAATGAGCAGTTCTTC
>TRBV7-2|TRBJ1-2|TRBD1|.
CASSLDRGGYTF
TGTGCCAGCAGCTTAGACAGGGGTGGCTACACCTTC
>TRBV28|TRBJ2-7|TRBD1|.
CASSLFGAGGYEQYF
TGTGCCAGCAGTTTATTTGGAGCAGGGGGCTACGAGCAGTACTTC
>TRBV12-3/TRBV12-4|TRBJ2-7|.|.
CASCSASYEQYF
TGTGCCAGCTGCTCAGCCTCCTACGAGCAGTACTTC
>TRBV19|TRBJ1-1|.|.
CASSPLGAVEAFF
TGTGCCAGTAGCCCTCTGGGGGCTGTCGAAGCTTTCTTT
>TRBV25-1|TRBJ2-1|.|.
CASSYNEQFF
TGTGCCAGCAGTTACAATGAGCAGTTCTTC
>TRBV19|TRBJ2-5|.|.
CASSIGRTVHGYF
TGTGCCAGTAGTATAGGGAGGACAGTTCACGGGTACTTC
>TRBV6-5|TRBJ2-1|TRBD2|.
CASSRGGEQFF
TGTGCCAGCAGTCGGGGGGGTGAGCAGTTCTTC
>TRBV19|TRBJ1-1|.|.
CASTLPGHPTEAFF
TGTGCCAGTACCCTACCGGGCCACCCTACTGAAGCTTTCTTT
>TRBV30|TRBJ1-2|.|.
CAWIGTGYSGYTF
TGTGCCTGGATTGGGACTGGGTACAGTGGCTACACCTTC
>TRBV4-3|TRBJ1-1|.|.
CASSQRQSGGAEAFF
TGCGCCAGCAGCCAACGTCAATCAGGAGGCGCTGAAGCTTTCTTT
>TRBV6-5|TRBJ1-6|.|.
CASSYGEGSPLHF
TGTGCCAGCAGTTACGGGGAGGGGTCACCCCTCCACTTT
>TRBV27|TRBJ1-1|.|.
CASSTTSSGRTEAFF
TGTGCCAGCAGTACTACTAGCAGTGGGCGAACTGAAGCTTTCTTT
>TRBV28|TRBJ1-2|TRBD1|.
CASSRQGFNGYTF
TGTGCCAGCAGTCGACAGGGGTTTAATGGCTACACCTTC